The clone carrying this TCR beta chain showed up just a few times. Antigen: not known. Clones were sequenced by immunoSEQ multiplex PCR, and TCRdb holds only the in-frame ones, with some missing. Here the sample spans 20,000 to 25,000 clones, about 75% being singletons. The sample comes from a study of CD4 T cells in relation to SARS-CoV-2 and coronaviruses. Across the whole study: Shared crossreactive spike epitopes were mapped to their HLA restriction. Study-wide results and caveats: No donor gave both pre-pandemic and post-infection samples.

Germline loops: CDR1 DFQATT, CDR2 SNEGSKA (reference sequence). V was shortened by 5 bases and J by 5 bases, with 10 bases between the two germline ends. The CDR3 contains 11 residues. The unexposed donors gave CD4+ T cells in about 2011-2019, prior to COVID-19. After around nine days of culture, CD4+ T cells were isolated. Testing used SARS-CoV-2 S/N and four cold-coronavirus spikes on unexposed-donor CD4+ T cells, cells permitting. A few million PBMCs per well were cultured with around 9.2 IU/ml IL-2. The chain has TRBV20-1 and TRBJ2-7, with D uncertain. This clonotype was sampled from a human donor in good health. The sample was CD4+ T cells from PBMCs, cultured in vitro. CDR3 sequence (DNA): TGCAGTGCTCCCCGTTCGCACGAGCAGTACTTC. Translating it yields CSAPRSHEQYF.